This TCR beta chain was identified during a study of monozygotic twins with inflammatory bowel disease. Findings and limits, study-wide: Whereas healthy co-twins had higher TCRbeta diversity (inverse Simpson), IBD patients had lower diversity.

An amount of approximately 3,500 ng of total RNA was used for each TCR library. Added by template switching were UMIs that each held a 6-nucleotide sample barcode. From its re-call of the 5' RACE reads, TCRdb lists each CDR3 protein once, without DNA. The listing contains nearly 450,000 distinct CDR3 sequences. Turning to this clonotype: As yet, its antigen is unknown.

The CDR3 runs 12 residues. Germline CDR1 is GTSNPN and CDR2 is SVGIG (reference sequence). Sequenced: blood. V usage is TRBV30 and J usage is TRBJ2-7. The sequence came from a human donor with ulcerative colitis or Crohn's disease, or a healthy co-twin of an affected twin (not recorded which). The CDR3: CAWSGSGYEQYF.